This T cell receptor beta chain derives from a study of regulatory T cells in long-lasting Graves disease. Study in general: Newly diagnosed Graves' patients took antithyroid drugs under 3 months.

The time point: newly diagnosed GD, antithyroid drugs for less than 3 months. PBMC RNA was the source of the TCR library. Researchers made TCR beta libraries by using iRepertoire HTBI primers and running Arm-PCR on CDR3 regions. TCRdb called the multiplex PCR reads again in MiXCR, with one record for every CDR3 protein. The profile shows around 450,000 distinct CDR3 sequences, roughly 17% of them singletons. As concerns this clonotype: A read error may account for a junction end that differs from germline.

The CDR3 has 14 amino acids. Germline values: CDR1 MNHNS, CDR2 SASEGT. The data also belong to a second study, concerning T cells in Graves' hyperthyroidism and ophthalmopathy. That paper states: HTBI primers were the set used in a first-round RT-PCR of the TCR CDR3. Expanded thyroid clonotypes (above 0.001) were mostly also found in blood.

The chain uses TRBV6-1 and TRBJ2-2; D is unclear. The clonotype was recovered from a man aged 35-49 years with Graves disease. The input for sequencing was peripheral blood mononuclear cells (PBMCs), taken at new diagnosis, from a patient treated with antithyroid drugs. CDR3 residues: CASREGQVIGELFF. Here the CDR3 DNA reads TGTGCCAGCAGGGAAGGGCAAGTCATCGGGGAGCTGTTTTTT.